This T cell receptor (beta chain) was identified during a study of cytomegalovirus exposure and HLA in healthy donors. Germline V gives CDR1 SEHNR, CDR2 FQNEAQ (reference sequence). V was shortened by 4 bases and J by 3 bases, with 16 bases between the two germline ends. This CDR3 is built from 15 residues. Libraries were prepared by immunoSEQ multiplex PCR; TCRdb keeps only in-frame clonotypes and omits some of them. The data hold about 130,000 clones, with around 95% observed a single time. The receptor was isolated from a man aged 18 to 29 in good health and CMV-seronegative. V is TRBV7-9 and J is TRBJ2-7; unclear D gene. The sample consisted of PBMCs. Here the CDR3 reads CASSYGPSTGYEQYF. In DNA form, the CDR3 reads TGTGCCAGCAGCTATGGCCCGAGTACGGGCTACGAGCAGTACTTC.